Listed below are T cell receptor beta chains from one sample, sequenced in a study of blood T cells in healthy people across ages. Using its own MiXCR run on the 5' RACE reads, TCRdb lists one record per CDR3 protein. Here the sample spans roughly 900,000 distinct CDR3 sequences, 40% to 60% being singletons. The sample taken for sequencing was blood. These receptors came from a man aged 25-40 years in good health. The CDR3 runs from the conserved cysteine through the conserved F or W. The order of the fields is J gene, V gene, CDR3 protein.

j_gene: TRBJ2-3; v_gene: TRBV20-1; CDR3aa: CGVTSGGTETQYF
j_gene: TRBJ1-4; v_gene: TRBV10-3; CDR3aa: CAISELDRELKKLFF
j_gene: TRBJ2-1; v_gene: TRBV9; CDR3aa: CASSVRNDNEQFF
j_gene: TRBJ1-1; v_gene: TRBV18; CDR3aa: CASSRYGGTEAFF
j_gene: TRBJ2-5; v_gene: TRBV7-2; CDR3aa: CASSSGQGPETQYF
j_gene: TRBJ2-1; v_gene: TRBV7-2; CDR3aa: CASGNGGGAYNEQFF
j_gene: TRBJ2-1; v_gene: TRBV27; CDR3aa: CASSLKPRTGVNEQFF
j_gene: TRBJ1-4; v_gene: TRBV5-1; CDR3aa: CASSLGGFGATNEKLFF
j_gene: .; v_gene: TRBV28; CDR3aa: CASRNTGRETQYF
j_gene: TRBJ2-3; v_gene: TRBV21-1; CDR3aa: CATMSPLSYTQYF
j_gene: TRBJ1-2; v_gene: TRBV12-3/TRBV12-4; CDR3aa: CASRATGDYTF
j_gene: TRBJ1-5; v_gene: TRBV9; CDR3aa: CASSVEGDSNQPQHF
j_gene: TRBJ2-3; v_gene: TRBV20-1; CDR3aa: CSAFSGGREPSTDTQYF
j_gene: TRBJ2-5; v_gene: TRBV2; CDR3aa: CASGRQGLMEQYF
j_gene: TRBJ2-7; v_gene: TRBV4-1; CDR3aa: CASSQVRGTSYNEQYF
j_gene: TRBJ1-5; v_gene: TRBV6-6; CDR3aa: CASRGPGQGGNQPQHF
j_gene: TRBJ1-4; v_gene: TRBV5-6; CDR3aa: CASSPLPQGEKLFF
j_gene: TRBJ2-7; v_gene: TRBV7-2; CDR3aa: CASSSRFPAYGQYF
j_gene: TRBJ2-1; v_gene: TRBV6-1; CDR3aa: CASSEGTSPGNEQFF
j_gene: TRBJ2-7; v_gene: TRBV27; CDR3aa: CASSSNGRGYEQYF
j_gene: TRBJ2-1; v_gene: TRBV7-9; CDR3aa: CASSADGTYYNEQFF
j_gene: TRBJ2-3; v_gene: TRBV21-1; CDR3aa: CASSRNPFNGTDTQYF
j_gene: TRBJ2-1; v_gene: TRBV4-2; CDR3aa: CASSLGWEEQFF
j_gene: TRBJ2-4; v_gene: TRBV5-1; CDR3aa: CASSLPGQGTKNIQYF
j_gene: TRBJ2-7; v_gene: TRBV7-8; CDR3aa: CASSLGLGRTYYEQYF
j_gene: TRBJ2-5; v_gene: TRBV7-9; CDR3aa: CASSPRGVHHQETQYF
j_gene: TRBJ2-6; v_gene: TRBV7-9; CDR3aa: CASSGKQGTGSGANVLTF
j_gene: .; v_gene: TRBV24-1; CDR3aa: CATSPLSSYNEQYF
j_gene: TRBJ1-1; v_gene: TRBV11-1; CDR3aa: CASARTGAGNTEAFF
j_gene: TRBJ2-5; v_gene: TRBV2; CDR3aa: CASRRTSGGETQYF
j_gene: TRBJ2-1; v_gene: TRBV11-1; CDR3aa: CASNPGFGNEQFF
j_gene: TRBJ2-5; v_gene: TRBV2; CDR3aa: CASSEGRLAGGIQETQYF
j_gene: TRBJ2-5; v_gene: TRBV4-1; CDR3aa: CASSQLTSGDQKPQYF
j_gene: TRBJ2-3; v_gene: TRBV6-5; CDR3aa: CASSYFGGRADTQYF
j_gene: TRBJ2-7; v_gene: TRBV5-5; CDR3aa: CASSLGDTSSYEQYF
j_gene: TRBJ1-1; v_gene: TRBV28; CDR3aa: CASSRAGGWTEAFF
j_gene: TRBJ1-4; v_gene: TRBV4-2; CDR3aa: CASSQDATGGVEKLFF
j_gene: TRBJ2-7; v_gene: TRBV5-6; CDR3aa: CASSVITSGRSEQYF
j_gene: TRBJ1-1; v_gene: TRBV20-1; CDR3aa: CSAELDLNTEAFF
j_gene: TRBJ1-2; v_gene: TRBV20-1; CDR3aa: CSASPSGTGFAYGYTF
j_gene: TRBJ1-2; v_gene: TRBV20-1; CDR3aa: CSAPPGYGYTF
j_gene: TRBJ2-1; v_gene: TRBV9; CDR3aa: CASSVVRFGEQFF
j_gene: TRBJ2-7; v_gene: TRBV9; CDR3aa: CASSVDPQQGYEQYF
j_gene: TRBJ2-1; v_gene: TRBV7-9; CDR3aa: CASSLTGSGGARTYNEQFF
j_gene: TRBJ2-1; v_gene: TRBV6-1; CDR3aa: CASSLRTEYNEQFF
j_gene: TRBJ1-2; v_gene: TRBV7-2; CDR3aa: CASSSGQWSGFGYTF
j_gene: TRBJ1-1; v_gene: TRBV20-1; CDR3aa: CSARDNRGTTEAFF
j_gene: TRBJ1-2; v_gene: TRBV6-2/TRBV6-3; CDR3aa: CASSYLDLVNYGYTF
j_gene: TRBJ2-7; v_gene: TRBV4-1; CDR3aa: CASSQGRQNYEQYF